This T cell receptor beta chain was sequenced during a study of blood T cell repertoires in COVID-19. Turning to the study itself: Some COVID-19 samples were acute and others convalescent; all came from the United States, Italy and Spain.

TCRdb's copy holds only in-frame clones and misses some; the assay was immunoSEQ multiplex PCR. The profile covers 100,000 to 110,000 clones, with around four fifths appearing a single time and roughly 31% taken by the ten largest. The CDR3 runs to 16 residues. The V gene's germline CDR1 is KGHDR and CDR2 SFDVKD. V was clipped by 5 bases and J by 8 bases; unmatched bases: 8. This chain links TRBV24-1 with TRBJ2-2; 12 bases match TRBD2. The source of this sequence is a man in his sixties or seventies with active or convalescent COVID-19. The sample taken for sequencing was peripheral blood. The CDR3 sequence is CATSGGLAGPKGELFF. CDR3 DNA: TGTGCCACCAGTGGGGGACTAGCGGGCCCCAAAGGGGAGCTGTTTTTT.